This T cell receptor beta chain appears in the sequencing data of a study of blood T cell repertoires in COVID-19. Sequencing was performed with immunoSEQ multiplex PCR; in TCRdb, only in-frame clones are kept and a portion is missing. The profile covers fewer than 350,000 clones, with roughly 87% appearing a single time and approximately 9.3% taken by the ten largest. CDR3 length: 15 amino acids. Germline V lookup: CDR1 MGHRA, CDR2 YSYEKL. V was cut by 4 bases and J by 3 bases, with 16 bases left in between. Sample: peripheral blood. V and J are TRBV4-1 and TRBJ2-7; D perhaps matches TRBD1 (6 bases). This TCR was sampled from a man aged 30-40 years with COVID-19, enrolled during active disease. CDR3 residues: CASSRLQDSYYEQYF. CDR3 DNA sequence: TGCGCCAGCAGCCGGCTCCAGGACAGTTACTACGAGCAGTACTTC.